The 4 T cell receptor beta chains in this list originate from one sample, sequenced in a study of T cells after somatic rescue of genetic block. Clones were sequenced by immunoSEQ multiplex PCR, and TCRdb holds only the in-frame ones, with some missing. The data hold roughly 51,000 clones, with more than 90% observed a single time. Sequencing was done on a sample of peripheral blood mononuclear cells (PBMCs). The receptors originated from a child under two years old.

CDR3 nucleotides: TGTGCCAGCAGCTGGGCGCTAGCGGGCTCCTACAATGAGCAGTTCTTC. Protein: CASSWALAGSYNEQFF. V usage is TRBV13 and J usage is TRBJ2-1; 8 nucleotides line up with TRBD2. Trimming cost V 4 bases and J 0 bases; bases outside gene matches: 5. Per germline, CDR1 PRHDT and CDR2 FYEKMQ (reference sequence). The length of the CDR3 is 16 residues.

The chain is built from TRBV6-5 and TRBJ1-2; weak D call: TRBD1 (5 bases). The V gene's germline CDR1 is MNHEY and CDR2 SVGAGI. The CDR3 is made up of 16 amino acids. The V end was cut by 4 bases, the J end by 0 bases, with 15 bases between. The CDR3 DNA reads TGTGCCAGCAGTTCTTACCGGGACGGAACTAACTATGGCTACACCTTC. Protein: CASSSYRDGTNYGYTF.

The chain employs TRBV19 and TRBJ1-2; 7 bases match TRBD1. After removal of 6 bases from V and 2 bases from J, the junction contained 9 bases not matched to a gene. Germline-derived CDR1 and CDR2 are LNHDA and SQIVND (reference sequence). This CDR3 is 15 amino acids long. The CDR3 DNA reads as TGTGCCAGTAGCACGGTGACAGGGAAGAACTATGGCTACACCTTC. Translating it yields CASSTVTGKNYGYTF.

CDR3 nucleotides: TGTGCCAGCAGCCAGTACAGGGTGGGTGAAGCTTTCTTT. Translated: CASSQYRVGEAFF. The chain recombines TRBV5-8 with TRBJ1-1, with D possibly being TRBD1 (6 bases). The germline V and J ends were trimmed by 4 bases and 7 bases, with 14 bases remaining between them. The CDR3 runs to 13 residues. The V gene's germline CDR1 is SGHTS and CDR2 YDEGEE.